This T cell receptor beta chain is drawn from a study of cytomegalovirus exposure and HLA in healthy donors. Background on the study: Genetic ancestry analysis placed approximately 79% of the 300 to 500 donors that were genotyped in the Caucasian-associated cluster.

Germline assignment: CDR1 LNHDA and CDR2 SQIVND (reference sequence). CDR3 length: 12 residues. The V gene end was trimmed by 8 bases and the J gene end by 7 bases; junction bases not matched to a gene: 1. The PCR ran on 60 Vbeta and 13 Jbeta primers. Clones were sequenced by immunoSEQ multiplex PCR, and TCRdb holds only the in-frame ones, with some missing. The sample yields 250,000 or so clones, about 90% seen once. The study's findings and limits: Sequencing likely caused a cluster of highly shared sequence variants. When analyzed later, a missense DCLRE1C variant was found to be linked to TCR beta V- and J-gene trimming. Follow-up analysis seemed to connect common viral pathogens with several of the most significant clusters identified.

This clone appeared once. Its antigen remains unknown. V is TRBV19 and J is TRBJ1-4, with TRBD1 matching over 10 bases. The receptor's source is a girl aged 2-15 years in good health and CMV-seronegative. The sequencing sample was made of PBMCs. The CDR3 sequence: CASRTGGEKLFF. CDR3 nucleotides: TGTGCCAGTCGGACAGGGGGTGAAAAACTGTTTTTT.